A single sample is the source of the 6 T cell receptor beta chains below, sequenced in a study of graft-versus-host responses after intestinal transplantation. Libraries were prepared by immunoSEQ multiplex PCR; TCRdb keeps only in-frame clonotypes and omits some of them. Altogether 100,000 or so clones are present, 80% to 95% being singletons, with the ten largest covering around 0.15%. Their antigens remain unidentified. Sequenced here: unstimulated CD4+ T cells sorted from spleen or lymph node cells, sampled before intestinal transplant. The receptor set was obtained from a human donor who received an intestinal transplant.

V gene TRBV28 combines with J gene TRBJ1-2, with 8 positions matching TRBD1. The CDR3 extends over 16 amino acids. Per the germline V gene, CDR1 is MDHEN and CDR2 is SYDVKM. The junction had 15 bases not matched to a gene; V was cut back by 8 bases and J by 4 bases. The CDR3 nucleotides read TGTGCCAGCGGAGGTACTCCAGGGGGCTCGTTCTATGGCTACACCTTC. Its translation is CASGGTPGGSFYGYTF.

V usage is TRBV30 and J usage is TRBJ2-7; 11 nucleotides align to TRBD1. From germline, CDR1 is GTSNPN and CDR2 SVGIG (reference sequence). This CDR3 has 14 amino acids. The junction had 6 bases not matched to a gene; V was cut back by 3 bases and J by 5 bases. CDR3 sequence (DNA): TGTGCCTGGAGGGGGGACAGGGGGTATAACGAGCAGTACTTC. Translation gives CAWRGDRGYNEQYF.

V is TRBV28 and J is TRBJ2-1; 12 bases line up with TRBD2. V gave up 6 bases and J gave up 3 bases; unmatched junction bases: 3. Germline V lookup: CDR1 MDHEN, CDR2 SYDVKM. This CDR3 region has 15 residues. Here the CDR3 reads CASSSGLAGYNEQFF. DNA of the CDR3: TGTGCCAGCAGCTCGGGACTAGCGGGCTACAATGAGCAGTTCTTC. Together with reference TRBV28 and TRBJ2-1, the CDR3 gives the full variable domain: DVKVTQSSRYLVKRTGEKVFLECVQDMDHENMFWYRQDPGLGLRLIYFSYDVKMKEKGDIPEGYSVSREKKERFSLILESASTNQTSMYLCASSSGLAGYNEQFFGPGTRLTVL.

The chain couples TRBV6-6 to TRBJ2-5; the D gene is possibly TRBD2 (6 bases). The DNA end lines up better with TRBJ2-7; the J call may be wrong. The CDR3 extends over 16 amino acids. Germline loops: CDR1 MNHNY, CDR2 SVGAGI (reference sequence). The CDR3 region has the DNA TGTGCCAGCAGCACCCGGGTCGGGGGTGTGTCCTACGAGCAGTACTTC. As protein: CASSTRVGGVSYEQYF.

This clone was counted once. The chain is built from TRBV7-6 and TRBJ2-3; unclear D gene. The CDR3 runs to 14 residues. V shed 5 bases and J shed 1 base, with 10 bases lying between them. Per the germline V gene, CDR1 is SGHVS and CDR2 is FNYEAQ. CDR3 residues: CASSVYSRTDTQYF. CDR3 nucleotides: TGTGCCAGCAGCGTCTACTCCCGCACAGATACGCAGTATTTT.

The chain couples TRBV6-5 to TRBJ2-7, with D uncertain. V lost 6 bases and J 2 bases, leaving 17 bases between the germline ends. The CDR3 contains 15 residues. Germline CDR1 reads MNHEY; CDR2 reads SVGAGI. CDR3: CASRARIAEAYEQYF. CDR3 bases: TGTGCCAGCAGGGCACGGATAGCTGAGGCCTACGAGCAGTACTTC.